The entry that follows covers one TCR beta chain sequence. This record belongs to a study of blood T cell repertoires in COVID-19. Study-level background: Material from acute and convalescent COVID-19 was sourced from the United States, Italy and Spain. T cells, B-cell-depleted T cells, or PBMCs provided the cDNA or gDNA that served as material.

This CDR3 has 15 residues. Germline CDR1 reads SGHTA; CDR2 reads FQGNSA. V shed 2 bases, J shed 7 bases, and the junction held 4 bases outside the gene matches. As handled by the study authors: Amplified reference gene primers provided the basis for estimating nucleated cell counts. TCRdb's table, derived via immunoSEQ multiplex PCR, lists solely in-frame clones and lacks some. V, J and clone size are those of that table, while D and trimming were read from the DNA. The data contain about 180,000 clones, 70% to 90% of them seen just once; the ten biggest clones take up over 9.5%. The sequenced sample consisted of peripheral blood. The chain links TRBV7-2 to TRBJ2-1; 11 bases align to TRBD2. The sequence was obtained from a human donor with active or convalescent COVID-19. The donor label of this sample is uncertain. CDR3 bases: TGTGCCAGCAGCTTACTCAGGACTAGCGGGAATGAGCAGTTCTTC. Protein product: CASSLLRTSGNEQFF.